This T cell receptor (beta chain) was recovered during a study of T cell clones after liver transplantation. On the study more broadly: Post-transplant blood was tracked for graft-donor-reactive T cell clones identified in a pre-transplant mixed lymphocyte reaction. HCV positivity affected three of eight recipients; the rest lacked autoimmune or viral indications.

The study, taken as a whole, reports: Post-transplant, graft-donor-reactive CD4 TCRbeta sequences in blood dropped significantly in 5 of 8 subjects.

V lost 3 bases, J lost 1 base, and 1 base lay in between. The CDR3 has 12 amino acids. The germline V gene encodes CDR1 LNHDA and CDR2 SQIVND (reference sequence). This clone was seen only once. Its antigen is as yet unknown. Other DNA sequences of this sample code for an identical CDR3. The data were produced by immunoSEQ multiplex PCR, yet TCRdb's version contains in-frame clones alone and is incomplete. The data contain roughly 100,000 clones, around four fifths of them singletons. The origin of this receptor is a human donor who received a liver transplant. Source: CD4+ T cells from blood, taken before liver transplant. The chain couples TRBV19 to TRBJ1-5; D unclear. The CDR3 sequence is CASSISNQPQHF. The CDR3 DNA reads TGTGCCAGTAGTATCAGCAATCAGCCCCAGCATTTT. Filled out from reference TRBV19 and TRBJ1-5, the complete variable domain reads DGGITQSPKYLFRKEGQNVTLSCEQNLNHDAMYWYRQDPGQGLRLIYYSQIVNDFQKGDIAEGYSVSREKKESFPLTVTSAQKNPTAFYLCASSISNQPQHFGDGTRLSIL.